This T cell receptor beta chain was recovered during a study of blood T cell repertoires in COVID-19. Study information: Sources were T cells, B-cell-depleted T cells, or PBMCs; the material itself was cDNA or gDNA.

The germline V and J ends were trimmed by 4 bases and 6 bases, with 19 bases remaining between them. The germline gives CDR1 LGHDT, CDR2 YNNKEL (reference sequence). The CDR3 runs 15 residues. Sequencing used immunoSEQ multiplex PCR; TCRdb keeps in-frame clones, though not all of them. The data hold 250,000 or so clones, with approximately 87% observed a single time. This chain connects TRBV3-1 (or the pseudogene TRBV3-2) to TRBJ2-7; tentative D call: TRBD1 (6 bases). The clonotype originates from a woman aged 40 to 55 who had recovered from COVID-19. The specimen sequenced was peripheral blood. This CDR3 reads CASSRATGTIGEQYF. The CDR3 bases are TGTGCCAGCAGCCGAGCCACCGGGACAATTGGCGAGCAGTACTTC.